A selection of T cell receptor beta chains follows, all from one sample in a study of blood T cell repertoires in COVID-19. Here immunoSEQ multiplex PCR was the method, and the copy in TCRdb shows in-frame clones only, minus some. The sample has approximately 250,000 clones, roughly 86% seen once. The sequencing input was peripheral blood. These receptors all come from a man between 40 and 49 years old with active or convalescent COVID-19. CDR3s include the opening cysteine and the closing phenylalanine or tryptophan. D genes are given only for firm matches. Size is omitted from some rows. Given values are once, few, many or a class for expanded clones.

j_call | v_call | d_call | clone_size | cdr3_nt | cdr3_aa
TRBJ2-2 | TRBV7-9 | NA | NA | TGTGCCAGCAGCCCCGGCACCGGGGAGCTGTTTTTT | CASSPGTGELFF
TRBJ2-7 | TRBV4-1 | NA | NA | TGCGCCAGCAGCCAAGATGCAATCGGGACTTCCTACGAGCAGTACTTC | CASSQDAIGTSYEQYF
TRBJ2-7 | TRBV7-2 | TRBD2 | NA | TGTGCCAGCACCCCAGGCGGGGGAGGGCCCTCTGGAGAGCAGTACTTC | CASTPGGGGPSGEQYF
TRBJ1-4 | TRBV18 | TRBD1 | NA | TGTGCCAGCTCACCATCTCGACAGGGGATTAATGAAAAACTGTTTTTT | CASSPSRQGINEKLFF
TRBJ2-2 | TRBV6-9 | TRBD1 | NA | TGTGCCAGCACCGATGGACAGGGGGCTTTTGTGGACACCGGGGAGCTGTTTTTT | CASTDGQGAFVDTGELFF
TRBJ2-2 | TRBV24-1 | NA | NA | TGTGCCACCAGTGGTCGGCAGGGGAGGGATTCCGGGGAGCTGTTTTTT | CATSGRQGRDSGELFF
TRBJ1-1 | TRBV2 | NA | NA | TGTGCCAGCAGGGCAGGGGAAATGAACACTGAAGCTTTCTTT | CASRAGEMNTEAFF
TRBJ2-5 | TRBV18 | TRBD1 | once | TGTGCCAGCTCAGTGGCAGGGGGCGAGACCCAGTACTTC | CASSVAGGETQYF
TRBJ1-2 | TRBV7-9 | NA | NA | TGTGCCAGCAGCTTAGGGGAGGAGAGAGGCTACACCTTC | CASSLGEERGYTF
TRBJ1-2 | TRBV28 | NA | few | TGTGCCGGAGGGGGGGGGAGCCGCCCTGGGGGCTACACCTTC | CAGGGGSRPGGYTF
TRBJ1-1 | TRBV7-2 | NA | NA | TGTGCCAGCAGCTTGTCGGCAGGGAACACTGAAGCTTTCTTT | CASSLSAGNTEAFF
TRBJ2-5 | TRBV5-1 | NA | NA | TGCGCCAGCAATTCTAACCGAGAGACCCAGTACTTC | CASNSNRETQYF
TRBJ1-1 | TRBV2 | TRBD1 | few | TGTGCCAGCAGTGAAGGACAGGGAAACACTGAAGCTTTCTTT | CASSEGQGNTEAFF
TRBJ1-3 | TRBV5-6 | NA | NA | TGTGCCAGCAGCGGGGCGTCTGGAAACACCATATATTTT | CASSGASGNTIYF
TRBJ2-7 | TRBV6-5 | NA | NA | TGTGCCAGCACGACCAGGGTAGGTCTGTGGGAGCAGTACTTC | CASTTRVGLWEQYF
TRBJ1-2 | TRBV6-5 | NA | NA | TGTGCCAGCAGCCCCCTGGGGGGGGATTATGGCTACACCTTC | CASSPLGGDYGYTF
TRBJ2-1 | TRBV27 | TRBD2 | NA | TGTGCCAGCAGACCCCCCGTTCTAGGAGCGGGGCGGAGTCGTTACAATGAGCAGTTCTTC | CASRPPVLGAGRSRYNEQFF
TRBJ1-5 | TRBV14 | NA | NA | TGTGCCAGCAGCCAGATTGGGGAGGGGGGCAATCAGCCCCAGCATTTT | CASSQIGEGGNQPQHF
TRBJ2-7 | TRBV27 | NA | NA | TGTGCCAGCAGTCCCTGGACAGCCTACGAGCAGTACTTC | CASSPWTAYEQYF
TRBJ2-7 | TRBV15 | NA | NA | TGTGCCACCAGCAGTGAGATCGGGGGGCGCTACGAGCAGTACTTC | CATSSEIGGRYEQYF
TRBJ1-2 | TRBV24-1 | NA | NA | TGTGCCACCAGTGATTTACAGCGGGGATATGGCTACACCTTC | CATSDLQRGYGYTF
TRBJ1-5 | TRBV2 | NA | few | TGTGCCAGCAGGGGGAGGACGGTTAATCAGCCCCAGCATTTT | CASRGRTVNQPQHF
TRBJ2-5 | TRBV14 | NA | NA | TGTGCCAGCAGCCATTCAGGGAAACAAGAGACCCAGTACTTC | CASSHSGKQETQYF
TRBJ1-2 | TRBV5-1 | TRBD1 | NA | TGCGCCAGCAGCCCCGGACAGGGCTATGGCTACACCTTC | CASSPGQGYGYTF
TRBJ2-7 | TRBV9 | NA | few | TGTGCCAGCAGCACCTCGTGGAGGGGTGGCTACGAGCAGTACTTC | CASSTSWRGGYEQYF
TRBJ1-5 | TRBV4-1 | TRBD1 | NA | TGCGCCAGCAGCCAAGGGCAGGGGGCCGGGTCCCAGCATTTT | CASSQGQGAGSQHF
TRBJ2-7 | TRBV21-1 | NA | NA | TGTGCCAGCAGCAAAGTGCAGACTAGCGGGACCTACGAGCAGTACTTC | CASSKVQTSGTYEQYF
TRBJ2-3 | TRBV2 | TRBD2 | NA | TGTGCCAGCAGTGAAGCGCGGGGCGGGGGGATAGGAATAACAGATACGCAGTATTTT | CASSEARGGGIGITDTQYF
TRBJ2-3 | TRBV2 | TRBD1 | NA | TGTGCCAGCAGCCCACAGGGGGCGGAAGATACGCAGTATTTT | CASSPQGAEDTQYF
TRBJ1-4 | TRBV4-1 | TRBD1 | NA | TGCGCCAGCAGCCCAGGGGACAGGGGGGGGACTAATGAAAAACTGTTTTTT | CASSPGDRGGTNEKLFF
TRBJ2-2 | TRBV3-1/TRBV3-2 | TRBD2 | NA | TGTGCCAGCAGCCAAGAATTGGTGGGAGGGCCGAGGAACACCGGGGAGCTGTTTTTT | CASSQELVGGPRNTGELFF
TRBJ2-1 | TRBV6-5 | NA | few | TGTGCCAGCAACCCACAGAAGAGCTCCTACAATGAGCAGTTCTTC | CASNPQKSSYNEQFF
TRBJ2-1 | TRBV28 | NA | NA | TGTGCCAGCAACTACCTAGTGGGGGGTTACAATGAGCAGTTCTTC | CASNYLVGGYNEQFF
TRBJ2-7 | TRBV28 | NA | NA | TGTGCCAGCAGTCCCAGAACCTACGAGCAGTACTTC | CASSPRTYEQYF
TRBJ1-5 | TRBV3-1/TRBV3-2 | NA | few | TGTGCCAGCAGCCCTTTCCCTGAGCAGCCCCAGCATTTT | CASSPFPEQPQHF
TRBJ2-3 | TRBV21-1 | NA | NA | TGTGCCAGCAGCAAAGAGGGGACAGTTTCAGGTACGCAGTATTTT | CASSKEGTVSGTQYF
TRBJ2-7 | TRBV6-6 | TRBD2 | NA | TGTGCCAGCAGTCCCACCGGGACTAGCGGGAGTTGGTACGAGCAGTACTTC | CASSPTGTSGSWYEQYF
TRBJ1-2 | TRBV5-4 | NA | NA | TGTGCCAGCAGCTTGCCAGGGAGGTATGGCTACACCTTC | CASSLPGRYGYTF
TRBJ1-3 | TRBV5-1 | TRBD1 | NA | TGCGCCAGCAGCCAGGGACAGAACTCTGGAAACACCATATATTTT | CASSQGQNSGNTIYF
TRBJ2-7 | TRBV6-5 | NA | NA | TGTGCCAGCAGACAGGACGGTGGATCTGGGCAGTACTTC | CASRQDGGSGQYF
TRBJ1-1 | TRBV5-1 | TRBD1 | NA | TGCGCCAGCAGCACAGACAGGGGGGGAGGTACTGAAGCTTTCTTT | CASSTDRGGGTEAFF
TRBJ2-7 | TRBV15 | TRBD1 | NA | TGTGCCACCAGCAGAGATACTGACAGGGGGCTCCTTATCTACGAGCAGTACTTC | CATSRDTDRGLLIYEQYF
TRBJ2-7 | TRBV7-2 | NA | NA | TGTGCCAGCAGCCCCTCACAGCTCTACGAGCAGTACTTC | CASSPSQLYEQYF
TRBJ1-3 | TRBV5-5 | NA | once | TGTGCCAGCAGCTTCGGGGTCGGAAACACCATATATTTT | CASSFGVGNTIYF
TRBJ2-7 | TRBV3-1/TRBV3-2 | TRBD1 | NA | TGTGCCAGCGTCGCGGGACAGGGGGGCTACGAGCAGTACTTC | CASVAGQGGYEQYF
TRBJ2-7 | TRBV5-5 | NA | NA | TGTGCCAGCAGCTTCGACGGGAACTACGAGCAGTACTTC | CASSFDGNYEQYF
TRBJ2-3 | TRBV6-2/TRBV6-3 | TRBD2 | NA | TGTGCCAGCAGTTACTCTGGCGGGGGGGCAGATACGCAGTATTTT | CASSYSGGGADTQYF
TRBJ2-1 | TRBV7-3 | NA | NA | TGTGCCAGCAGCTTAATACAGGGTAATGAGCAGTTCTTC | CASSLIQGNEQFF
TRBJ1-2 | TRBV3-1/TRBV3-2 | NA | NA | TGTGCCAGCAGCCAAGAGGCGACGAATGCGGGGGGGCGAACCTTC | CASSQEATNAGGRTF
TRBJ1-2 | TRBV3-1/TRBV3-2 | TRBD1 | NA | TGTGCCAGCAGCCCGAAGGGGGCCTTACATGGCTACACCTTC | CASSPKGALHGYTF